A selection of T cell receptor beta chains follows, all from one sample in a study of CD8+ T cells in alopecia areata. Profiling relied on immunoSEQ multiplex PCR, and the TCRdb table lists in-frame clones only, not all of them. The repertoire includes roughly 120,000 clones, about 50% of them detected once, and 0.46% sits in the top ten. This material consisted of CD4+ T cells sorted from blood, taken at week 4, from a patient treated with tofacitinib. The receptors derive from a human donor with alopecia areata. The CDR3 runs from the conserved cysteine through the conserved F or W. A D gene is named only where the DNA matches it firmly. Some rows have no size entry. The others give once, few or many, or a class for an expanded clone.

CDR3nt: TGCAGCGTGGTTGGAGGGGAGAGGACCTACAATGAGCAGTTCTTC
CDR3aa: CSVVGGERTYNEQFF
v_gene: TRBV29-1
d_gene: .
abundance: few
j_gene: TRBJ2-1

CDR3nt: TGTGCCAGCAGCTCACAGGGGGGCACTGAAGCTTTCTTT
CDR3aa: CASSSQGGTEAFF
v_gene: TRBV7-2
d_gene: TRBD1
abundance: .
j_gene: TRBJ1-1

CDR3nt: TGCAGCGTTGAGGGCCACACCGGGACAGCCGCCTACGAGCAGTACTTC
CDR3aa: CSVEGHTGTAAYEQYF
v_gene: TRBV29-1
d_gene: TRBD1
abundance: .
j_gene: TRBJ2-7

CDR3nt: TGTGCCAGCAGTACTCGGACAGGGCCTAATGAAAAACTGTTTTTT
CDR3aa: CASSTRTGPNEKLFF
v_gene: TRBV25-1
d_gene: TRBD1
abundance: few
j_gene: TRBJ1-4

CDR3nt: TGTGCCAGCATGCTCGCAGTCAAGAACACTGAAGCTTTCTTT
CDR3aa: CASMLAVKNTEAFF
v_gene: TRBV2
d_gene: .
abundance: once
j_gene: TRBJ1-1

CDR3nt: TGTGCCTGGAGTGGAGGGACAGGGGTTGACGAGCAGTACTTC
CDR3aa: CAWSGGTGVDEQYF
v_gene: TRBV30
d_gene: TRBD1
abundance: .
j_gene: TRBJ2-7

CDR3nt: TGCGCCAGCAGCCAGACCGGGAACCCGTCCAGTTCACCCCTCCACTTT
CDR3aa: CASSQTGNPSSSPLHF
v_gene: TRBV4-1
d_gene: .
abundance: .
j_gene: TRBJ1-6

CDR3nt: TGTGCCAGCAGCCCCATGGTGGCGGGCACGGGCTACACCTTC
CDR3aa: CASSPMVAGTGYTF
v_gene: TRBV6-4
d_gene: .
abundance: .
j_gene: TRBJ1-2

CDR3nt: TGTGCCAGCAAGGTACAGGGGGCCTCCTACGAGCAGTACTTC
CDR3aa: CASKVQGASYEQYF
v_gene: TRBV7-3
d_gene: TRBD1
abundance: few
j_gene: TRBJ2-7

CDR3nt: TGTGCCTGGAGTTCCTCTGGGGCCAACGTCCTGACTTTC
CDR3aa: CAWSSSGANVLTF
v_gene: TRBV30
d_gene: .
abundance: .
j_gene: TRBJ2-6

CDR3nt: TGTGCCTGGAGTGGTAAGGGGAGAGGGACTGAAGCTTTCTTT
CDR3aa: CAWSGKGRGTEAFF
v_gene: TRBV30
d_gene: .
abundance: .
j_gene: TRBJ1-1

CDR3nt: TGTGCCAGCAGTTACAAGCCGCGAGATGAAAAACTGTTTTTT
CDR3aa: CASSYKPRDEKLFF
v_gene: TRBV6-5
d_gene: .
abundance: few
j_gene: TRBJ1-4

CDR3nt: TGTGCCTGGAGAGAAACAGGCCCCTATGGCTACACCTTC
CDR3aa: CAWRETGPYGYTF
v_gene: TRBV30
d_gene: .
abundance: few
j_gene: TRBJ1-2

CDR3nt: TGTGCCAGCAGTGCCCCGACAGGGGGAAAATCTAATTCACCCCTCCACTTT
CDR3aa: CASSAPTGGKSNSPLHF
v_gene: TRBV9
d_gene: TRBD1
abundance: once
j_gene: TRBJ1-6

CDR3nt: TGTGCCTGGAGCCAAACGGATAGGACGGGCGGAAAAGCTTTCTTT
CDR3aa: CAWSQTDRTGGKAFF
v_gene: TRBV30
d_gene: .
abundance: .
j_gene: TRBJ1-1

CDR3nt: TGTGCCTGGAGTGTGACTAGCGGGAGTTGGGCAGATACGCAGTATTTT
CDR3aa: CAWSVTSGSWADTQYF
v_gene: TRBV30
d_gene: TRBD2
abundance: once
j_gene: TRBJ2-3

CDR3nt: TGTGCCAGCAGCTTCTCCATCACTCCGGGGAATGAGCAGTTCTTC
CDR3aa: CASSFSITPGNEQFF
v_gene: TRBV7-9
d_gene: .
abundance: .
j_gene: TRBJ2-1

CDR3nt: TGTGCCAGCAGTACCAACTCTGGAAACACCATATATTTT
CDR3aa: CASSTNSGNTIYF
v_gene: TRBV27
d_gene: .
abundance: .
j_gene: TRBJ1-3

CDR3nt: TGTGCCAGCAGTGAAGCGCTTCCGGGCGACACCATATATTTT
CDR3aa: CASSEALPGDTIYF
v_gene: TRBV2
d_gene: .
abundance: few
j_gene: TRBJ1-3

CDR3nt: TGTGCCAGCAGCTTGGCTGGCGGAAACTATGGCTACACCTTC
CDR3aa: CASSLAGGNYGYTF
v_gene: TRBV5-7
d_gene: .
abundance: .
j_gene: TRBJ1-2

CDR3nt: TGCGCCAGCAGACCGGACAGGGGGCTGAAGGGCTACACCTTC
CDR3aa: CASRPDRGLKGYTF
v_gene: TRBV5-1
d_gene: TRBD1
abundance: .
j_gene: TRBJ1-2

CDR3nt: TGTGCCACCAGAGCAGGGGGCTACAATGAGCAGTTCTTC
CDR3aa: CATRAGGYNEQFF
v_gene: TRBV15
d_gene: TRBD1
abundance: .
j_gene: TRBJ2-1

CDR3nt: TGCAGCGTTGAATCCGGGCCCCTCGGTACAGATACGCAGTATTTT
CDR3aa: CSVESGPLGTDTQYF
v_gene: TRBV29-1
d_gene: .
abundance: few
j_gene: TRBJ2-3

CDR3nt: TGTGCCAGCACCTCTCCCCTCCGGACAGGGAAAAATTCACCCCTCCACTTT
CDR3aa: CASTSPLRTGKNSPLHF
v_gene: TRBV27
d_gene: TRBD1
abundance: .
j_gene: TRBJ1-6

CDR3nt: TGTGCCAGCAGCATGACAGGGGGCGGAGAGACCCAGTACTTC
CDR3aa: CASSMTGGGETQYF
v_gene: TRBV7-7
d_gene: TRBD1
abundance: .
j_gene: TRBJ2-5

CDR3nt: TGCGCCAGCAGCTTGGGAGGGGGCGGTGAGCAGTTCTTC
CDR3aa: CASSLGGGGEQFF
v_gene: TRBV5-1
d_gene: TRBD1
abundance: .
j_gene: TRBJ2-1

CDR3nt: TGTGCCAGCAGCCCAGGGACGGACTTGGGCACTGAAGCTTTCTTT
CDR3aa: CASSPGTDLGTEAFF
v_gene: TRBV7-3
d_gene: .
abundance: .
j_gene: TRBJ1-1

CDR3nt: TGCAGCGTGCAAGTCTCTCGCACTGAAGCTTTCTTT
CDR3aa: CSVQVSRTEAFF
v_gene: TRBV29-1
d_gene: .
abundance: .
j_gene: TRBJ1-1

CDR3nt: TGTGCCAGCAGCTCGTATCGGGGGCTGGACACTGAAGCTTTCTTT
CDR3aa: CASSSYRGLDTEAFF
v_gene: TRBV7-9
d_gene: .
abundance: .
j_gene: TRBJ1-1

CDR3nt: TGCAGCGTTGAATTGGGGACAGATACGCAGTATTTT
CDR3aa: CSVELGTDTQYF
v_gene: TRBV29-1
d_gene: .
abundance: .
j_gene: TRBJ2-3

CDR3nt: TGCAGCGTCGAGAGAGCTTTCTTT
CDR3aa: CSVERAFF
v_gene: TRBV29-1
d_gene: .
abundance: few
j_gene: TRBJ1-1

CDR3nt: TGCGCCAGCAGCTTGACAGGGAGTGCCTACGAGCAGTACTTC
CDR3aa: CASSLTGSAYEQYF
v_gene: TRBV5-1
d_gene: .
abundance: few
j_gene: TRBJ2-7

CDR3nt: TGTGCCAGCTCACCAGGGTTGGAACCCCAGCATTTT
CDR3aa: CASSPGLEPQHF
v_gene: TRBV18
d_gene: .
abundance: .
j_gene: TRBJ1-5

CDR3nt: TGCAGCGTTGAAGGGTCCCAAGAGACCCAGTACTTC
CDR3aa: CSVEGSQETQYF
v_gene: TRBV29-1
d_gene: .
abundance: few
j_gene: TRBJ2-5

CDR3nt: TGTGCCAGCAGCCAAGACCACTATGGCTACACCTTC
CDR3aa: CASSQDHYGYTF
v_gene: TRBV9
d_gene: .
abundance: .
j_gene: TRBJ1-2

CDR3nt: TGCGCCAGCAGCTTGGAACAGGGTCACTCCTACGAGCAGTACTTC
CDR3aa: CASSLEQGHSYEQYF
v_gene: TRBV5-1
d_gene: .
abundance: .
j_gene: TRBJ2-7

CDR3nt: TGTGCCAGCATTGAAGGACATGGATCCTACGAGCAGTACTTC
CDR3aa: CASIEGHGSYEQYF
v_gene: TRBV2
d_gene: .
abundance: .
j_gene: TRBJ2-7

CDR3nt: TGCAGCGTTGTTTGGCGATCTGGGGCCAACGTCCTGACTTTC
CDR3aa: CSVVWRSGANVLTF
v_gene: TRBV29-1
d_gene: .
abundance: few
j_gene: TRBJ2-6

CDR3nt: TGTGCCAGCAGCTTAAACGCGGGACCGGTGAACACTGAAGCTTTCTTT
CDR3aa: CASSLNAGPVNTEAFF
v_gene: TRBV7-3
d_gene: .
abundance: .
j_gene: TRBJ1-1

CDR3nt: TGCAGCGTCGCCCCAGCTGCGGAGCAGTTCTTC
CDR3aa: CSVAPAAEQFF
v_gene: TRBV29-1
d_gene: .
abundance: few
j_gene: TRBJ2-1

CDR3nt: TGCAGCGTTGTAGGGGGACCTGGGGCCAACGTCCTGACTTTC
CDR3aa: CSVVGGPGANVLTF
v_gene: TRBV29-1
d_gene: .
abundance: .
j_gene: TRBJ2-6

CDR3nt: TGTGCCAGTACCTCCCCCCAGGGAGCCAAAAACATTCAGTACTTC
CDR3aa: CASTSPQGAKNIQYF
v_gene: TRBV19
d_gene: .
abundance: few
j_gene: TRBJ2-4

CDR3nt: TGCAGCGTTTCCGACCCAGGATCACCCCTCCACTTT
CDR3aa: CSVSDPGSPLHF
v_gene: TRBV29-1
d_gene: .
abundance: .
j_gene: TRBJ1-6

CDR3nt: TGTGCCAGCAGTTATAGAGAGACCCAGTACTTC
CDR3aa: CASSYRETQYF
v_gene: TRBV6-6
d_gene: .
abundance: .
j_gene: TRBJ2-5

CDR3nt: TGTGCCTGGAGGGACAGGGGGCGAACCTATGGCTACACCTTC
CDR3aa: CAWRDRGRTYGYTF
v_gene: TRBV30
d_gene: TRBD1
abundance: .
j_gene: TRBJ1-2

CDR3nt: TGCAGCGTTGTTGCTTCCAGGGTCGGGGAGACCCAGTACTTC
CDR3aa: CSVVASRVGETQYF
v_gene: TRBV29-1
d_gene: .
abundance: few
j_gene: TRBJ2-5

CDR3nt: TGCAGCGTACTTTCCCCGACAGCGAGCAACTATGGCTACACCTTC
CDR3aa: CSVLSPTASNYGYTF
v_gene: TRBV29-1
d_gene: .
abundance: .
j_gene: TRBJ1-2

CDR3nt: TGTGCCAGCAGCCAAAGGGTACAGTCCTACGAGCAGTACTTC
CDR3aa: CASSQRVQSYEQYF
v_gene: TRBV25-1
d_gene: .
abundance: .
j_gene: TRBJ2-7

CDR3nt: TGTGCCAGCAGCCTTACAGGAGGTATTGGCTACACCTTC
CDR3aa: CASSLTGGIGYTF
v_gene: TRBV7-9
d_gene: .
abundance: few
j_gene: TRBJ1-2

CDR3nt: TGTGCCAGCAGGGACGGGAGGGCCCTCGTGGAGACCCAGTACTTC
CDR3aa: CASRDGRALVETQYF
v_gene: TRBV6-5
d_gene: TRBD2
abundance: .
j_gene: TRBJ2-5

CDR3nt: TGCGCCAGCAGCTTGGCCGGTCTAACTGACTATGGCTACACCTTC
CDR3aa: CASSLAGLTDYGYTF
v_gene: TRBV5-1
d_gene: .
abundance: .
j_gene: TRBJ1-2

CDR3nt: TGTGCCAGCAGAACACCCTCGGAGGCTTTCTTT
CDR3aa: CASRTPSEAFF
v_gene: TRBV28
d_gene: .
abundance: .
j_gene: TRBJ1-1

CDR3nt: TGCAGCGTTGAAGATCGGGTTACTAGCGGGAGTGTATCCGGGGAGCTGTTTTTT
CDR3aa: CSVEDRVTSGSVSGELFF
v_gene: TRBV29-1
d_gene: TRBD2
abundance: .
j_gene: TRBJ2-2

CDR3nt: TGTGCCAGTAGTGGGTCGGGACAGGGGTACGAGCAGTACTTC
CDR3aa: CASSGSGQGYEQYF
v_gene: TRBV19
d_gene: TRBD1
abundance: .
j_gene: TRBJ2-7

CDR3nt: TGTGCCAGCAGTATAAACAACCCTTCACCCCTCCACTTT
CDR3aa: CASSINNPSPLHF
v_gene: TRBV28
d_gene: .
abundance: .
j_gene: TRBJ1-6

CDR3nt: TGTGCCAGCAGGACAGGGGACTACGAGCAGTACTTC
CDR3aa: CASRTGDYEQYF
v_gene: TRBV2
d_gene: TRBD1
abundance: .
j_gene: TRBJ2-7